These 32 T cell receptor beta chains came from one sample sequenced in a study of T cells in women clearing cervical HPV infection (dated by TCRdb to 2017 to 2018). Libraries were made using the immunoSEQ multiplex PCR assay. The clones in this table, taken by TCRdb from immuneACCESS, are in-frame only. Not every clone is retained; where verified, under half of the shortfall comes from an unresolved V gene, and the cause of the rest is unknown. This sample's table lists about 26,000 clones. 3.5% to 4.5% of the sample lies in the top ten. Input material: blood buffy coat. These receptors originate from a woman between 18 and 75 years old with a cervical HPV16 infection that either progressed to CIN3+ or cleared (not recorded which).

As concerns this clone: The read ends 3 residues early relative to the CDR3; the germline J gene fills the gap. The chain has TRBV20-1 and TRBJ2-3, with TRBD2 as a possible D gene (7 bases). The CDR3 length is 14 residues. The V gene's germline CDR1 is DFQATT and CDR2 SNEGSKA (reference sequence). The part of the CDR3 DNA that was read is TGCAGTGCCCCTTTGGAGGGGGGGCTAGAGACG. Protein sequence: CSAPLEGGLET. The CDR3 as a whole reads CSAPLEGGLETQYF.

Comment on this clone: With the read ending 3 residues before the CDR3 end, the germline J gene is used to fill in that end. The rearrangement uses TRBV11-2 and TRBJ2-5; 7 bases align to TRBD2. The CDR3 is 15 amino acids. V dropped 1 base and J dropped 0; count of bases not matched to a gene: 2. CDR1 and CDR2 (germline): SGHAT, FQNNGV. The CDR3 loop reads CASSLGGGYQETQYF. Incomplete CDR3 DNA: TGTGCCAGCAGCTTAGGGGGGGGGTACCAAGAGACC.

The CDR3 sequence is CASSSPLGQIDYTF. The part of the CDR3 DNA that was read is TGTGCCAGCAGTTCCCCTTTGGGACAGATAGAC. The rearrangement links TRBV6-2 or TRBV6-3 to TRBJ1-2; 7 positions match TRBD1. The read is 3 residues too short to cover the CDR3 end, so that end is filled in from the germline J gene. CDR1 and CDR2 (germline): MNHEY, SVGEGT. CDR3 length: 14 amino acids.

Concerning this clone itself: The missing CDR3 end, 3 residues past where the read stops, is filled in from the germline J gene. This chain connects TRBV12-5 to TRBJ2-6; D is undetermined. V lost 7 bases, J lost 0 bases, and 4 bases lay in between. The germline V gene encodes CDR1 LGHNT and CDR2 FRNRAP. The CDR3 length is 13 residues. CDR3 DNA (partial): TGTGCTAGTGCCAACTCTGGGGCCAACGTC. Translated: CASANSGANV. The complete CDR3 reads CASANSGANVLTF.

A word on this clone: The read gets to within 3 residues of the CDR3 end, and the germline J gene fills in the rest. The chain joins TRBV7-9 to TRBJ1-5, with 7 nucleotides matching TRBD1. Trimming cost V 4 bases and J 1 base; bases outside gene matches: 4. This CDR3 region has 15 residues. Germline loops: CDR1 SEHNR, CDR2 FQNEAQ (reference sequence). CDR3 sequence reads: CASSSGTASNQPQHF. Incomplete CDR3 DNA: TGTGCCAGCAGCTCAGGGACAGCGAGCAATCAGCCC.

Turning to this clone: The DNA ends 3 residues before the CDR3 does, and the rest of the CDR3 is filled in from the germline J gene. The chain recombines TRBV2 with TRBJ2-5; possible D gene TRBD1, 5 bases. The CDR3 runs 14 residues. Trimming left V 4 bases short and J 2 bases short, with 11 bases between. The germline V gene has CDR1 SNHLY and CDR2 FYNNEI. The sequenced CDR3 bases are TGTGCCAGCAGTGCCCTGACAGTTCAAGAGACC. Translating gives CASSALTVQET. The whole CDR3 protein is CASSALTVQETQYF.

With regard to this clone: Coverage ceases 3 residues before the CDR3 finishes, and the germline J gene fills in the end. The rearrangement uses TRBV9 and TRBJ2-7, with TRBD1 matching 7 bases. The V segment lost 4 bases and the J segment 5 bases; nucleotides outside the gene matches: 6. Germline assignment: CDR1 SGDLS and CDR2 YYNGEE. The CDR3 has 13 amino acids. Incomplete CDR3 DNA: TGTGCCAGCAGCACAGGGGATTTGAACGAG. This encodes CASSTGDLNE. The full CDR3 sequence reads CASSTGDLNEQYF.

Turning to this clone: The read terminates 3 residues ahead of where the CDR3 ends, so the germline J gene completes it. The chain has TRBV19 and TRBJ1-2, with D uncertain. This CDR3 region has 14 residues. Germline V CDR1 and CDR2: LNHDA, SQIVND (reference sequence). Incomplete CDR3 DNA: TGTGCCAGTAGTATGACTAGCCCCGCCTACGAC. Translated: CASSMTSPAYD. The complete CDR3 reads CASSMTSPAYDYTF.

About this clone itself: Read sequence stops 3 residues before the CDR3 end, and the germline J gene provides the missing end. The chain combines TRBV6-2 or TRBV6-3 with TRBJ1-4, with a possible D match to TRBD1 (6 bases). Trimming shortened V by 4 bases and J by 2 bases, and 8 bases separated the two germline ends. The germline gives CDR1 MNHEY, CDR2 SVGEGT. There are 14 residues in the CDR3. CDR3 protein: CASSLGHTNEKLFF. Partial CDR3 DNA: TGTGCCAGCAGTTTGGGACACACTAATGAAAAA.

The CDR3 spells CASSPESSPLHF. The sequenced CDR3 bases are TGTGCCAGCTCACCAGAGAGCTCACCC. This sequence joins TRBV18 and TRBJ1-6; D is unclear. The sequence runs out 3 residues before the end of the CDR3; the remainder is reconstructed from the germline J gene. The CDR3 is 12 amino acids. Germline CDR1 reads KGHSH; CDR2 reads LQKENI. Deletions cut 2 bases from V and 10 bases from J, with 6 bases between.

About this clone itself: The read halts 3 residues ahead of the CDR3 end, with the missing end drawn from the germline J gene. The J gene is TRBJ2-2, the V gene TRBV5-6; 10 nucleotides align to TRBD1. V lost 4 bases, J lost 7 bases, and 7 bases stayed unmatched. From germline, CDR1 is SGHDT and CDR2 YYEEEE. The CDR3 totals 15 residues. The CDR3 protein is CASSHGTGAGGELFF. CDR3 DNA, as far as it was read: TGTGCCAGCAGCCACGGGACAGGGGCCGGCGGGGAG.

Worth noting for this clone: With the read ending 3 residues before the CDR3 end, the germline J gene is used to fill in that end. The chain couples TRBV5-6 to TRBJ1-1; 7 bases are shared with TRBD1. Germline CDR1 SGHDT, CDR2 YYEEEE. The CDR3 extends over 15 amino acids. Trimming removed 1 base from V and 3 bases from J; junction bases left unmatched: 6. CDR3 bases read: TGTGCCAGCAGCTTGCTAGGGGGCTCGGACACTGAA. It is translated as CASSLLGGSDTE. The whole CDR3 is CASSLLGGSDTEAFF.

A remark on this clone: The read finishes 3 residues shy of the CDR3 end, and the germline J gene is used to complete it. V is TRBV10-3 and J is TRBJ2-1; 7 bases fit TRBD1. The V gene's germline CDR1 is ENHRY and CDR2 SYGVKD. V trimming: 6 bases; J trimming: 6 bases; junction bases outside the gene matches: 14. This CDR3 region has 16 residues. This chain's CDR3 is CAIRRNLGTATNEQFF. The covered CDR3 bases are TGTGCCATCAGACGAAACCTCGGGACAGCAACCAATGAG.

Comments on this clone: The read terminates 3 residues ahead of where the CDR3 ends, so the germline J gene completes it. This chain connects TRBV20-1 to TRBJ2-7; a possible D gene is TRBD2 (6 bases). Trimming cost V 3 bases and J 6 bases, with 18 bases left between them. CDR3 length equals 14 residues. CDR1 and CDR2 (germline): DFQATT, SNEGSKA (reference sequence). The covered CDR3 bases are TGCAGTGCTAGTGTTGGCGGGGATCCGTTCGAG. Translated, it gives CSASVGGDPFE. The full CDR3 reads CSASVGGDPFEQYF.

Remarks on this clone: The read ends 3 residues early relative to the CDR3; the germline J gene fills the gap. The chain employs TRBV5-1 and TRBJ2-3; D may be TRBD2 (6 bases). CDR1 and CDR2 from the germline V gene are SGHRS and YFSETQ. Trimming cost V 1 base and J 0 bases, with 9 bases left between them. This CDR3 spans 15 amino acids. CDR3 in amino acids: CASSLKAGSTDTQYF. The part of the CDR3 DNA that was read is TGCGCCAGCAGCTTGAAGGCGGGGAGCACAGATACG.

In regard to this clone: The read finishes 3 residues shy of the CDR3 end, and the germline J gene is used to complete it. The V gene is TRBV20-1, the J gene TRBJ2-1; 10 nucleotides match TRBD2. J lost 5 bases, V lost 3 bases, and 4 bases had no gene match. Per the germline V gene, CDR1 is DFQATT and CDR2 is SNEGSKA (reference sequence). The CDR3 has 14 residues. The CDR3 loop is CSARWLAGDNEQFF. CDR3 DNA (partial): TGCAGTGCTAGGTGGCTAGCGGGGGACAATGAG.

The CDR3 bases that were read are TGCAGCGTTGAAAAAGGCATAGCCGAG. This gives the protein CSVEKGIAE. The entire CDR3 sequence reads CSVEKGIAEQYF. The chain joins TRBV29-1 to TRBJ2-7; no clear D gene. The read finishes 3 residues shy of the CDR3 end, and the germline J gene is used to complete it. V was trimmed by 2 bases and J by 6 bases, leaving 11 bases between them. The CDR3 spans 12 residues. Looked up from germline, CDR1 is SQVTM and CDR2 is ANQGSEA.

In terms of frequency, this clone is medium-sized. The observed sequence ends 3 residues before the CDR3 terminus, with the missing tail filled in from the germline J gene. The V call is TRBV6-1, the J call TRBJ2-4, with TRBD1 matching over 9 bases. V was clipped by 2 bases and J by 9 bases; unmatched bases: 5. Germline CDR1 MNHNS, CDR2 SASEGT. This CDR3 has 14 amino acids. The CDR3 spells CASSETGGLGIQYF. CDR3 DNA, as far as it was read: TGTGCCAGCAGTGAAACAGGGGGCTTAGGCATT.

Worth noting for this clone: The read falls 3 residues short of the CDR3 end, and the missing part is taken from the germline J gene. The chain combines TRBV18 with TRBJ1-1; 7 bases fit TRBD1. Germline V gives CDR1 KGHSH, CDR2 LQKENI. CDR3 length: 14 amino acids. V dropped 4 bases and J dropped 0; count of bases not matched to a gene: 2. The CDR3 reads CASSRQGLNTEAFF. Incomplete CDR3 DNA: TGTGCCAGCTCACGACAGGGACTGAACACTGAA.

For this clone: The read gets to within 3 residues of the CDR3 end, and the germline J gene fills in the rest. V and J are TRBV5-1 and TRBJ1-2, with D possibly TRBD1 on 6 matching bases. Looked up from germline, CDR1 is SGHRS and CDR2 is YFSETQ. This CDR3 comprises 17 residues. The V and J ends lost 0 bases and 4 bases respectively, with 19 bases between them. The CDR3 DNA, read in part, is TGCGCCAGCAGCTTGGCTGCAGGGGTGCCGGGGATCTATGGC. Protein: CASSLAAGVPGIYG. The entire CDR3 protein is CASSLAAGVPGIYGYTF.

The CDR3 spells CASSYPGGHNEQFF. The covered CDR3 bases are TGTGCCAGCAGTTATCCGGGGGGGCACAATGAG. The genes are TRBV7-2 and TRBJ2-1; 8 positions match TRBD2. The CDR3 end lies 3 residues beyond the end of the read and is filled in from the germline J gene. J was trimmed by 5 bases and V by 6 bases; bases with no gene match: 6. This CDR3 is built from 14 residues. The germline V gene has CDR1 SGHTA and CDR2 FQGNSA.

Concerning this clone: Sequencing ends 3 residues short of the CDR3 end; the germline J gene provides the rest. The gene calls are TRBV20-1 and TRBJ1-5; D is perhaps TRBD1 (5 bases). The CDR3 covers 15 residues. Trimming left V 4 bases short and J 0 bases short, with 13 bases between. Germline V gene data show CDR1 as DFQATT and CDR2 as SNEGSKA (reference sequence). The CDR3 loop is CSAMGPVYSNQPQHF. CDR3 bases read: TGCAGTGCTATGGGGCCGGTTTATAGCAATCAGCCC.

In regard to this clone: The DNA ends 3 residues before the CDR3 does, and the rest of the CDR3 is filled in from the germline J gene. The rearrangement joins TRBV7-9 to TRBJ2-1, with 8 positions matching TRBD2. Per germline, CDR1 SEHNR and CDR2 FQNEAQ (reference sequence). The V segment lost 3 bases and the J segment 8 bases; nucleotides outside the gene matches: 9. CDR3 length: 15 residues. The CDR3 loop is CASSFGGAARYEQFF. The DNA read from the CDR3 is TGTGCCAGCAGCTTCGGGGGGGCAGCGCGCTATGAG.

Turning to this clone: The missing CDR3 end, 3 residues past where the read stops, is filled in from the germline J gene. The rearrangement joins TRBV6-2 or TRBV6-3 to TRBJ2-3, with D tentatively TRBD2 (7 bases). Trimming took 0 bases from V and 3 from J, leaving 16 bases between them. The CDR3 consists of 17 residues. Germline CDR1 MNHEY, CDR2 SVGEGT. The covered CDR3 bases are TGTGCCAGCAGTTACTCGCGGGGGCGTGTTCGGACAGATACG. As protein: CASSYSRGRVRTDT. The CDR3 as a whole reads CASSYSRGRVRTDTQYF.

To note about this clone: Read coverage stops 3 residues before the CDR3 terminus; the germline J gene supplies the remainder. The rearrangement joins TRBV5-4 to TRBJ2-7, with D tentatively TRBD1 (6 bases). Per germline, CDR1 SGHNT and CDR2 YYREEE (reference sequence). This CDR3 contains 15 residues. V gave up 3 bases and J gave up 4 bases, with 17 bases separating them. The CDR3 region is CASSSSRTARYEQYF. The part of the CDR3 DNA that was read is TGTGCCAGCAGCTCCTCCAGGACAGCGAGATACGAG.

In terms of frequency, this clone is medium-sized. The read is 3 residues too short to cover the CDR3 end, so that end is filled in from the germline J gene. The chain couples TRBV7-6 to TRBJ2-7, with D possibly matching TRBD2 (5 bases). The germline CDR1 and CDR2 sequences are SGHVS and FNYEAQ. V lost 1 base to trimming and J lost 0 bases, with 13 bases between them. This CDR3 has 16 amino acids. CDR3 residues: CASSLDGNTSSYEQYF. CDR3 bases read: TGTGCCAGCAGCTTAGATGGGAACACTAGCTCCTACGAG.

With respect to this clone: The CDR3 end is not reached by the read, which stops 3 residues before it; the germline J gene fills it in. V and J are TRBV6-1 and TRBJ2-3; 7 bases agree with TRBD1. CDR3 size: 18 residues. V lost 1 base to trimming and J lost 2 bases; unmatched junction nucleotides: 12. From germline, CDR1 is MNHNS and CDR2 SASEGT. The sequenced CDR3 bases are TGTGCCAGCAGTGAAGACGACAGGGCCCTTATTAACACAGATACG. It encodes CASSEDDRALINTDT. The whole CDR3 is CASSEDDRALINTDTQYF.

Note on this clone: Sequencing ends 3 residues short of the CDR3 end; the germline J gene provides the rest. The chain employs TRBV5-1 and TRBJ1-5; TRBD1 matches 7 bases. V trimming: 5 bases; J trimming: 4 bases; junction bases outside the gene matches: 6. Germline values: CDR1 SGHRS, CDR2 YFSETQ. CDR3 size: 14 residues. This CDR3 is CASSLEGANQPQHF. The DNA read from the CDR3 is TGCGCCAGCAGTCTTGAGGGGGCAAATCAGCCC.

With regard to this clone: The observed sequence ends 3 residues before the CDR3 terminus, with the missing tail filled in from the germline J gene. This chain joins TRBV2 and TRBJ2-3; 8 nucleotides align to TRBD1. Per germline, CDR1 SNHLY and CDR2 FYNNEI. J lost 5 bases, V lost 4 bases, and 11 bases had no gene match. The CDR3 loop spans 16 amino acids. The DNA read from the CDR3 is TGTGCCAGCAGTGGAAAAAAATCGGACAGGGAAGATACG. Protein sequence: CASSGKKSDREDT. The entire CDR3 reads CASSGKKSDREDTQYF. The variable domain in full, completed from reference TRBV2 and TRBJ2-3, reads EPEVTQTPSHQVTQMGQEVILRCVPISNHLYFYWYRQILGQKVEFLVSFYNNEISEKSEIFDDQFSVERPDGSNFTLKIRSTKLEDSAMYFCASSGKKSDREDTQYFGPGTRLTVL.

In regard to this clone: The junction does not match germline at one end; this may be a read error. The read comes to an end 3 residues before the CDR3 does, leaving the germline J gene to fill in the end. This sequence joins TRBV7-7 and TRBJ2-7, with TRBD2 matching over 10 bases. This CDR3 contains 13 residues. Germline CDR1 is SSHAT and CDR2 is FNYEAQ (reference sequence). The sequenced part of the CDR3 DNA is TGTGCTAGCAGCTTAGCGGGGGGATACGAG. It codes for CASSLAGGYE. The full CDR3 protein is CASSLAGGYEQYF.

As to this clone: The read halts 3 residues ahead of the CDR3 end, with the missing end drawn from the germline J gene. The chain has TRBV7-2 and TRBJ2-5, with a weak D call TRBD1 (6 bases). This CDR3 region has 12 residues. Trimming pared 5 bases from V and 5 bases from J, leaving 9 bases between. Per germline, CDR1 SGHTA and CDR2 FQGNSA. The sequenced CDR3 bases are TGTGCCAGCAGCCCTACAGGGGAGACC. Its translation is CASSPTGET. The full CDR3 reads CASSPTGETQYF.

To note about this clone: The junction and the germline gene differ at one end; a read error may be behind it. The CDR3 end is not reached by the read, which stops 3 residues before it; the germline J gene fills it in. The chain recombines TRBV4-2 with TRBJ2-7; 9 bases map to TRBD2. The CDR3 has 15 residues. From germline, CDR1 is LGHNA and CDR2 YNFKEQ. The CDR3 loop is CASSQGLAGTYEQYF. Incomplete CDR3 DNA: TGCGCCAGCAGCCAAGGGCTAGCGGGAACCTACGAG.